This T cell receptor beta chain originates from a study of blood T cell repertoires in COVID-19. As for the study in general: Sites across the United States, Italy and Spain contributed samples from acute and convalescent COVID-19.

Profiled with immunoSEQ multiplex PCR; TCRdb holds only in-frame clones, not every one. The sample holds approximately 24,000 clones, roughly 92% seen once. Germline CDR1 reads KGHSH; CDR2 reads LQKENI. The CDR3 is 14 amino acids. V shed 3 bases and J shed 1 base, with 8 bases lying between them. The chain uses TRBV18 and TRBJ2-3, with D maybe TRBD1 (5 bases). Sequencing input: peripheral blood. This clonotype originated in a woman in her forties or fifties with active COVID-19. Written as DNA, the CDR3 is TGTGCCAGCTCACCGACAGTTGGCACAGATACGCAGTATTTT. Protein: CASSPTVGTDTQYF.